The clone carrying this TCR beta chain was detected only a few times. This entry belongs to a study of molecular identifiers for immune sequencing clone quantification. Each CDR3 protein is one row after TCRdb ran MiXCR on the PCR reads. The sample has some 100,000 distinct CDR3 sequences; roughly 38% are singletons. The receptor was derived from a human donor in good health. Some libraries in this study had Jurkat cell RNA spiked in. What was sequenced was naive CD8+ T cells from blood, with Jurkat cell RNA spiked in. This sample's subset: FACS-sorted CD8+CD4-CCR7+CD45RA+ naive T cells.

CDR3 sequence (DNA): TGTGCCAGTAGTATCCAGCGGGAGGTCCCAGATACGCAGTATTTT. Translation: CASSIQREVPDTQYF. The rearrangement joins TRBV19 to TRBJ2-3; 9 bases line up with TRBD2. V dropped 3 bases and J dropped 4; count of bases not matched to a gene: 5. Germline V CDR1 and CDR2: LNHDA, SQIVND (reference sequence). The CDR3 loop spans 15 amino acids.